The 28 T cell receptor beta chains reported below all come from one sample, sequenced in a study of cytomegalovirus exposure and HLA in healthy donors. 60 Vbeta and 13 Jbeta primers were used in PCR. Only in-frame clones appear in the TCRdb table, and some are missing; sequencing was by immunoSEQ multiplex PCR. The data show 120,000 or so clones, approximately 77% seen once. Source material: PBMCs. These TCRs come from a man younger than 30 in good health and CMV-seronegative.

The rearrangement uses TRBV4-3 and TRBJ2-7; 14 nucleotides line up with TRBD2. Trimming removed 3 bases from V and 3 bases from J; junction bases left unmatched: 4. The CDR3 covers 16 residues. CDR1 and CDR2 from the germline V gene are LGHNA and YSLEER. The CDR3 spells CASSQTSGGAFYEQYF. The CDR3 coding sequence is TGCGCCAGCAGCCAGACTAGCGGGGGGGCCTTCTACGAGCAGTACTTC.

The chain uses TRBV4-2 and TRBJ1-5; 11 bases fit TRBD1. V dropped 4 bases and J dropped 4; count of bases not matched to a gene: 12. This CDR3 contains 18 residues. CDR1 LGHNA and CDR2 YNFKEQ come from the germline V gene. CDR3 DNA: TGTGCCAGCAGCCGGGACAGTGTGGGGACAGGGGGTAATCAGCCCCAGCATTTT. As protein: CASSRDSVGTGGNQPQHF.

The CDR3 here is CASSKARFTEAFF. Written as DNA, the CDR3 is TGTGCCAGCAGCAAAGCGCGGTTCACTGAAGCTTTCTTT. The chain recombines TRBV21-1 with TRBJ1-1. TRBV21-1 constitutes a pseudogene. The CDR3 consists of 13 residues.

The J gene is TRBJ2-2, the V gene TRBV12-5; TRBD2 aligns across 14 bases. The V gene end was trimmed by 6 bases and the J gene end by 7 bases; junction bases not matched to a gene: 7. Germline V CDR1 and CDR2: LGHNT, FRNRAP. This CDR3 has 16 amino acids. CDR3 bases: TGTGCTAGTGGACTGGGACTAGCGGGGGTAGGCGGGGAGCTGTTTTTT. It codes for CASGLGLAGVGGELFF.

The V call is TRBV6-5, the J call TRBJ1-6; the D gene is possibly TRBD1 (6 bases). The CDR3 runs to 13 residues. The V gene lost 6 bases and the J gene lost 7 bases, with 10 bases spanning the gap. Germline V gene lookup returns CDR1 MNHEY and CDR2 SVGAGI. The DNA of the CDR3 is TGTGCCAGCAGACTAGACAGGAATTCACCCCTCCACTTT. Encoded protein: CASRLDRNSPLHF.

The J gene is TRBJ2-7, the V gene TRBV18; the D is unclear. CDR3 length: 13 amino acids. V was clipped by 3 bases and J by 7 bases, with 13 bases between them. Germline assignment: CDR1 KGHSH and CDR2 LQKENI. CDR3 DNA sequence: TGTGCCAGCTCACCGGGCCCTACCAGGGAGCAGTACTTC. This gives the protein CASSPGPTREQYF.

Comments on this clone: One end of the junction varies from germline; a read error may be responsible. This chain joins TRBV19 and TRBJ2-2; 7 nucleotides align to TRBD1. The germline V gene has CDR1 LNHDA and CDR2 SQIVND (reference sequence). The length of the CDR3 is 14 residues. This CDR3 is CASRGTVNTGELFF. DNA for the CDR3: TGTGCTAGTAGAGGGACAGTCAACACCGGGGAGCTGTTTTTT.

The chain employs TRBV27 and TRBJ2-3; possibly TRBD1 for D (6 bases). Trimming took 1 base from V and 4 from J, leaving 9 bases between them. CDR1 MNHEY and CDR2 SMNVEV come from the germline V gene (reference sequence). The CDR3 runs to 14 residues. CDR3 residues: CASSLWGRADTQYF. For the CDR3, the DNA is TGTGCCAGCAGTTTATGGGGGCGCGCAGATACGCAGTATTTT.

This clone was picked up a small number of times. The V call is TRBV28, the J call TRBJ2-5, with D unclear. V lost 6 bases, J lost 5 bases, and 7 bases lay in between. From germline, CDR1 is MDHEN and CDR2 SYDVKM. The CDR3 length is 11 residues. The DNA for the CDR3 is TGTGCCAGCAGGACTTTGGAGACCCAGTACTTC. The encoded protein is CASRTLETQYF.

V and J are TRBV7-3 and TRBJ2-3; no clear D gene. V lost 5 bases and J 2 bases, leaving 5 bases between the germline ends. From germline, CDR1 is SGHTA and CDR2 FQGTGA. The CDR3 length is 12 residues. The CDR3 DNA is TGTGCCAGCAGCCAAAACACAGATACGCAGTATTTT. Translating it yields CASSQNTDTQYF.

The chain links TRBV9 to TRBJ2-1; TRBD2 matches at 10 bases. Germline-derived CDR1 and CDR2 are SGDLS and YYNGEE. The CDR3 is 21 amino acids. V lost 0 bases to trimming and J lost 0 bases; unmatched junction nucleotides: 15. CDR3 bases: TGTGCCAGCAGCGTAGAAGATGTAGGAGCGGGGGGGTTTAGCTCCTACAATGAGCAGTTCTTC. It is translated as CASSVEDVGAGGFSSYNEQFF.

DNA for the CDR3: TGCGCCAGCACGACAGGGAGGAACACTGAAGCTTTCTTT. Its translation is CASTTGRNTEAFF. This chain connects TRBV4-1 to TRBJ1-1, with 7 bases that match TRBD1. CDR3 length: 13 amino acids. Germline V gene lookup returns CDR1 MGHRA and CDR2 YSYEKL. V lost 7 bases and J lost 1; bases outside the gene matches: 3.

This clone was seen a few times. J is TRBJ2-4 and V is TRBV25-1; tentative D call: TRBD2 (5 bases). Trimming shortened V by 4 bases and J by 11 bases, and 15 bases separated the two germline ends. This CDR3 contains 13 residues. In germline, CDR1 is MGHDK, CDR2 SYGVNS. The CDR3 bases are TGTGCCAGCAGTGTAGCCGGGGTTCCCTTTCAGTACTTC. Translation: CASSVAGVPFQYF.

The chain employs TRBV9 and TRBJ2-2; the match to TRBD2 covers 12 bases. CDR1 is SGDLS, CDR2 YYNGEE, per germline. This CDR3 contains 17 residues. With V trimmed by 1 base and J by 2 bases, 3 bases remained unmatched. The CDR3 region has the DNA TGTGCCAGCAGCGTATCTAGCGGGGGGGTTAACACCGGGGAGCTGTTTTTT. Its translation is CASSVSSGGVNTGELFF.

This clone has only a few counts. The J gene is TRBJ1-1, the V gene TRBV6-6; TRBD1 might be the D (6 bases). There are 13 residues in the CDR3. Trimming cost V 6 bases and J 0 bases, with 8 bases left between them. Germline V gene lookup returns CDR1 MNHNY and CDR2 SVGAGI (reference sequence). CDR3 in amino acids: CASRGQMNTEAFF. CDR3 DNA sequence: TGTGCCAGCAGAGGACAGATGAACACTGAAGCTTTCTTT.

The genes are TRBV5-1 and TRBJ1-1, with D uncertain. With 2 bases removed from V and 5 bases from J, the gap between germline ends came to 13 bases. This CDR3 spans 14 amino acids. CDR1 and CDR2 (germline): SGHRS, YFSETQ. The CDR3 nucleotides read TGCGCCAGCAGCTTATACGGGGTGGGGACTGAAGCTTTCTTT. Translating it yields CASSLYGVGTEAFF.

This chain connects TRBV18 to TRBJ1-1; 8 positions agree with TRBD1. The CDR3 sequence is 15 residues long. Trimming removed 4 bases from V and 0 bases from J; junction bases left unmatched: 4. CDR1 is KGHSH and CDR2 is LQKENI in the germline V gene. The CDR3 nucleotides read TGTGCCAGCTCACGGGCAGGGGGCGTGAACACTGAAGCTTTCTTT. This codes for CASSRAGGVNTEAFF.

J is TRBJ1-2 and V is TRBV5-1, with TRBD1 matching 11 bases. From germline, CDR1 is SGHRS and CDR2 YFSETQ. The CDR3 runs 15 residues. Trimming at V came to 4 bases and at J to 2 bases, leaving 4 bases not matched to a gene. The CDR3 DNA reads TGCGCCAGCAGCGGTGGGACAGGGGGAAACTATGGCTACACCTTC. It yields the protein CASSGGTGGNYGYTF. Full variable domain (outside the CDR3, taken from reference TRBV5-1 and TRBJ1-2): KAGVTQTPRYLIKTRGQQVTLSCSPISGHRSVSWYQQTPGQGLQFLFEYFSETQRNKGNFPGRFSGRQFSNSRSEMNVSTLELGDSALYLCASSGGTGGNYGYTFGSGTRLTVV.

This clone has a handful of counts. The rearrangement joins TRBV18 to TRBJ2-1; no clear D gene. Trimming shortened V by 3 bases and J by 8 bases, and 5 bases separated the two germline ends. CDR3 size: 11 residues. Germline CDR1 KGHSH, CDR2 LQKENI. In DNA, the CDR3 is TGTGCCAGCTCACCTCAGTATGAGCAGTTCTTC. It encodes CASSPQYEQFF.

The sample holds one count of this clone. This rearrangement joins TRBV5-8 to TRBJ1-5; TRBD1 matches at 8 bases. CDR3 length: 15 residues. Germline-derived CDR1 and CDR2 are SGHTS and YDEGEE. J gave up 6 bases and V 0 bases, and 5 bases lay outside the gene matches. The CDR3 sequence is CASSLGQGALQPQHF. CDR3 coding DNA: TGTGCCAGCAGCTTGGGGCAGGGGGCACTTCAGCCCCAGCATTTT.

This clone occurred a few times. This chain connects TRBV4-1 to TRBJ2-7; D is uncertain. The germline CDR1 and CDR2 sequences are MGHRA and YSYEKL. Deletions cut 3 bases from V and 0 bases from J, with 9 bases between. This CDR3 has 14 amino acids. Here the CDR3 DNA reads TGCGCCAGCAGCCATGATACTGGCTCCTACGAGCAGTACTTC. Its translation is CASSHDTGSYEQYF.

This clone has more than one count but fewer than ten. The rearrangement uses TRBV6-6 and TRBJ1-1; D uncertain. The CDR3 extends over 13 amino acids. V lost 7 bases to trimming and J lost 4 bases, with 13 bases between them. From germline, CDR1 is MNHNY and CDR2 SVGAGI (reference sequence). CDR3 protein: CASTTIYTTEAFF. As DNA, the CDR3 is TGTGCCAGCACCACCATTTACACCACTGAAGCTTTCTTT.

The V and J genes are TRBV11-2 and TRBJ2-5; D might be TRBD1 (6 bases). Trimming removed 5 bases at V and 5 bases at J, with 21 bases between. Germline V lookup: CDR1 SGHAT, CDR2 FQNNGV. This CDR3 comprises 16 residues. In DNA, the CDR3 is TGTGCCAGCAGCCTCCAAAGTGGGACACCCGCGGAGACCCAGTACTTC. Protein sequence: CASSLQSGTPAETQYF.

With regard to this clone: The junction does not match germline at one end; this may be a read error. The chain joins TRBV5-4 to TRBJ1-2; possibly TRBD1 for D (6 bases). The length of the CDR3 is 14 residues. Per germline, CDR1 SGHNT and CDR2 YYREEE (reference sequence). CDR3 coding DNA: TGTGCCAGCAGCGGACTAGGACAGCTTGATGGCCACACCTTC. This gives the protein CASSGLGQLDGHTF.

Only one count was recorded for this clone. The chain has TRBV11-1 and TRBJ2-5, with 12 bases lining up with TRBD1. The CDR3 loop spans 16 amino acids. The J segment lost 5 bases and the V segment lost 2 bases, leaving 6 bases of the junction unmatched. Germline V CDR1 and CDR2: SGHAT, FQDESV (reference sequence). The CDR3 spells CASSLRGQGARETQYF. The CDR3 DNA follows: TGTGCCAGCAGCTTAAGGGGACAGGGGGCGAGGGAGACCCAGTACTTC.

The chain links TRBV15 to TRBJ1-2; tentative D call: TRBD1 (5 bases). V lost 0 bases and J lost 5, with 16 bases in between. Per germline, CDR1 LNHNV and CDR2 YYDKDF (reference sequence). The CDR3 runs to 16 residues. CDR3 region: CATSRDPLRGGYGYTF. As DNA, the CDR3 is TGTGCCACCAGCAGAGATCCCCTCCGTGGGGGGTATGGCTACACCTTC.

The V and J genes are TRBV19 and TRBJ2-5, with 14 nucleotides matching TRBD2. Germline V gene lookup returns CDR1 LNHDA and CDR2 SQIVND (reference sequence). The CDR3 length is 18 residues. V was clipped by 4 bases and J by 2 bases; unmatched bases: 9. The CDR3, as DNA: TGTGCCAGTAGTACACGGGGACTAGCGGGGGCCAAACAAGAGACCCAGTACTTC. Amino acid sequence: CASSTRGLAGAKQETQYF.

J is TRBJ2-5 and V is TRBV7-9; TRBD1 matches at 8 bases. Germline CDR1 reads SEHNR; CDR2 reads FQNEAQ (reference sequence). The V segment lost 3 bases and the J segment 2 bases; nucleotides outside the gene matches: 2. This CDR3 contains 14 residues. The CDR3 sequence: CASSFWTGQETQYF. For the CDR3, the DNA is TGTGCCAGCAGCTTTTGGACAGGGCAAGAGACCCAGTACTTC.